This TCR beta chain is drawn from a study of cytomegalovirus exposure and HLA in healthy donors. Primers: 60 Vbeta forward and 13 Jbeta reverse. Some clones are missing from TCRdb's copy, which holds only in-frame ones; the method was immunoSEQ multiplex PCR. The repertoire holds over 150,000 clones, with roughly three quarters as singletons. The CDR3 runs to 12 residues. V was clipped by 5 bases and J by 5 bases, with 9 bases between them. Germline V gene lookup returns CDR1 MNHEY and CDR2 SMNVEV (reference sequence). The specimen sequenced was PBMCs. The sequence was obtained from a male donor in good health and CMV-seronegative. V usage is TRBV27 and J usage is TRBJ1-1, with D hard to call. The CDR3 bases are TGTGCCAGCAGTCACCCCAGAACTGAAGCTTTCTTT. Protein: CASSHPRTEAFF.